These 19 T cell receptor beta chains were all obtained from the same sample, sequenced in a study of siplizumab effects on memory and regulatory T cells (dated by TCRdb to the late 2010s). The receptor library was made with the immunoSEQ multiplex PCR assay. Sourced from immuneACCESS, this table was stored by TCRdb with only in-frame sequences that have V and J called. A share of the clones is absent; for the studies checked, an unresolved V gene accounts for under half, and the remainder has no known explanation. The sample yields 100,000 or so clones; more than 85% were counted once. Roughly 1% of the sample is held by the ten biggest clonotypes. Sequencing was done on a sample of CD4+ T cells sorted from blood. These receptors were taken from a human donor in good health.

The sample holds a few counts of this clone. The V gene is TRBV28, the J gene TRBJ2-5; D is uncertain. Per germline, CDR1 MDHEN and CDR2 SYDVKM. V lost 6 bases, J lost 0 bases, and 11 bases lay in between. The length of the CDR3 is 14 residues. This CDR3 is CASRKRAYQETQYF. CDR3 sequence (DNA): TGTGCCAGCAGAAAAAGGGCGTACCAAGAGACCCAGTACTTC.

This sequence joins TRBV6-5 and TRBJ2-2; D call uncertain. Trimming shortened V by 6 bases and J by 6 bases, and 8 bases separated the two germline ends. The CDR3 consists of 12 residues. Per the germline V gene, CDR1 is MNHEY and CDR2 is SVGAGI. The CDR3 DNA sequence: TGTGCCAGCAGCCGCCGGTCCGGGGAGCTGTTTTTT. This gives the protein CASSRRSGELFF.

V gene TRBV5-1 combines with J gene TRBJ2-1; D unclear. Trimming removed 2 bases at V and 1 base at J, with 7 bases between. CDR3 length: 14 amino acids. Germline loops: CDR1 SGHRS, CDR2 YFSETQ. CDR3: CASSFWGSYNEQFF. The CDR3 nucleotides read TGCGCCAGCAGCTTTTGGGGTTCCTACAATGAGCAGTTCTTC.

The chain is built from TRBV2 and TRBJ2-1, with 10 bases fitting TRBD2. The CDR3 has 15 amino acids. J lost 6 bases, V lost 6 bases, and 8 bases had no gene match. The germline V gene encodes CDR1 SNHLY and CDR2 FYNNEI. The CDR3 here is CASRAGTSDGNEQFF. CDR3 coding DNA: TGTGCCAGCAGAGCCGGGACTAGCGATGGCAATGAGCAGTTCTTC.

The rearrangement joins TRBV19 to TRBJ2-5; D is perhaps TRBD2 (6 bases). There are 16 residues in the CDR3. In germline, CDR1 is LNHDA, CDR2 SQIVND (reference sequence). Trimming took 7 bases from V and 5 from J, leaving 23 bases between them. DNA for the CDR3: TGTGCCAGTACCCCATCCGGGACGGGGGAGCGGGAGACCCAGTACTTC. It yields the protein CASTPSGTGERETQYF.

The V call is TRBV29-1, the J call TRBJ1-2; TRBD1 might be the D (6 bases). This CDR3 is 14 amino acids long. Trimming removed 2 bases at V and 6 bases at J, with 16 bases between. Germline lookup yields CDR1 SQVTM and CDR2 ANQGSEA. For the CDR3, the DNA is TGCAGCGTTGAAATCAGGCGGGGGCGCGATGGCTACACCTTC. Translation: CSVEIRRGRDGYTF.

The rearrangement uses TRBV30 and TRBJ1-1; D is unclear. CDR1 and CDR2 (germline): GTSNPN, SVGIG (reference sequence). The CDR3 runs 11 residues. V was pared by 5 bases and J by 1 base, with 5 bases between. The CDR3 region has the DNA TGTGCCTGGGGAGGGAACACTGAAGCTTTCTTT. Encoded protein: CAWGGNTEAFF.

The chain couples TRBV29-1 to TRBJ1-1; TRBD1 might be the D (5 bases). The germline gives CDR1 SQVTM, CDR2 ANQGSEA. The ends were cut back, 4 bases at V and 6 bases at J, with 12 bases in the middle. The CDR3 totals 12 residues. DNA of the CDR3: TGCAGCGTTGTAGTCCGGGACGCTGAAGCTTTCTTT. Protein sequence: CSVVVRDAEAFF.

This chain uses TRBV4-2 with TRBJ1-5; weak D call: TRBD1 (5 bases). The V and J ends lost 4 bases and 3 bases respectively, with 7 bases between them. The CDR3 covers 13 residues. Germline CDR1 is LGHNA and CDR2 is YNFKEQ. CDR3 DNA: TGTGCCAGCAGCCGGGGACCCAATCAGCCCCAGCATTTT. It encodes CASSRGPNQPQHF.

The rearrangement links TRBV2 to TRBJ2-3, with TRBD2 as a possible D gene (5 bases). The CDR3 extends over 15 amino acids. Trimming removed 6 bases from V and 1 base from J, with 14 bases in between. The germline gives CDR1 SNHLY, CDR2 FYNNEI. CDR3 sequence (DNA): TGTGCCAGCAGGGATAGAGGGTGGGGCACAGATACGCAGTATTTT. Translated, it gives CASRDRGWGTDTQYF. The full variable domain, with the rest looked up from reference TRBV2 and TRBJ2-3, is EPEVTQTPSHQVTQMGQEVILRCVPISNHLYFYWYRQILGQKVEFLVSFYNNEISEKSEIFDDQFSVERPDGSNFTLKIRSTKLEDSAMYFCASRDRGWGTDTQYFGPGTRLTVL.

The chain recombines TRBV7-3 with TRBJ2-2; D remains ambiguous. Germline V lookup: CDR1 SGHTA, CDR2 FQGTGA. V gave up 3 bases and J gave up 6 bases, with 8 bases separating them. The CDR3 is 13 residues long. CDR3 DNA sequence: TGTGCCAGCAGCTTGGGGTTCGCCGGGGAGCTGTTTTTT. Encoded protein: CASSLGFAGELFF.

The rearrangement joins TRBV6-1 to TRBJ2-1; the match to TRBD2 covers 9 bases. J was trimmed by 7 bases and V by 7 bases; bases with no gene match: 11. The CDR3 is 15 amino acids. Germline lookup yields CDR1 MNHNS and CDR2 SASEGT. CDR3 protein: CASTYRGRAVNEQFF. The CDR3 DNA reads as TGTGCCAGCACCTATCGCGGGAGGGCCGTTAATGAGCAGTTCTTC.

The rearrangement links TRBV19 to TRBJ2-3, with unresolved D. Trimming removed 5 bases from V and 0 bases from J, with 12 bases in between. There are 15 residues in the CDR3. Germline CDR1 and CDR2: LNHDA and SQIVND (reference sequence). DNA for the CDR3: TGTGCCAGTAGTGCCCCGCCCTCTAGCACAGATACGCAGTATTTT. It is translated as CASSAPPSSTDTQYF. Full variable domain (remainder filled in from reference TRBV19 and TRBJ2-3): DGGITQSPKYLFRKEGQNVTLSCEQNLNHDAMYWYRQDPGQGLRLIYYSQIVNDFQKGDIAEGYSVSREKKESFPLTVTSAQKNPTAFYLCASSAPPSSTDTQYFGPGTRLTVL.

J is TRBJ1-5 and V is TRBV14, with 7 bases lining up with TRBD1. This CDR3 has 13 amino acids. CDR1 and CDR2 from the germline V gene are SGHDN and FVKESK. V shed 5 bases and J 5 bases; nucleotides not matched to a gene: 3. The CDR3 region is CASSAGGHQPQHF. CDR3 DNA sequence: TGTGCCAGCAGCGCAGGGGGACATCAGCCCCAGCATTTT.

This clone appeared once. This CDR3 is CASSSPGQVGEQFF. For the CDR3, the DNA is TGTGCCAGCAGTTCGCCGGGACAGGTGGGTGAGCAGTTCTTC. This chain links TRBV28 with TRBJ2-1; 8 bases map to TRBD1. V was pared by 4 bases and J by 9 bases, with 8 bases of the junction left unmatched. Germline V gives CDR1 MDHEN, CDR2 SYDVKM. The CDR3 is made up of 14 amino acids.

The V gene is TRBV11-2, the J gene TRBJ1-1; D ambiguous. The ends were cut back, 7 bases at V and 0 bases at J, with 12 bases in the middle. The CDR3 loop spans 14 amino acids. Germline assignment: CDR1 SGHAT and CDR2 FQNNGV. CDR3 DNA: TGTGCCAGCACCATCACAGCGATGAACACTGAAGCTTTCTTT. It encodes CASTITAMNTEAFF.

This chain links TRBV7-2 with TRBJ1-2, with 9 bases aligning to TRBD1. J was trimmed by 7 bases and V by 1 base; bases with no gene match: 4. Germline loops: CDR1 SGHTA, CDR2 FQGNSA. This CDR3 has 14 residues. The CDR3 protein is CASSLGQGVGGYTF. CDR3 in DNA: TGTGCCAGCAGCTTAGGACAGGGGGTTGGTGGCTACACCTTC.

The CDR3: CASSPGSGQGSEKLFF. The DNA of the CDR3 is TGCGCCAGCAGCCCGGGGTCCGGCCAGGGTTCCGAAAAACTGTTTTTT. The chain links TRBV5-1 to TRBJ1-4; tentative D call: TRBD1 (5 bases). Trimming removed 4 bases at V and 8 bases at J, with 21 bases between. Germline CDR1 and CDR2: SGHRS and YFSETQ. The CDR3 length is 16 residues. Variable domain in full (rest from reference TRBV5-1 and TRBJ1-4): KAGVTQTPRYLIKTRGQQVTLSCSPISGHRSVSWYQQTPGQGLQFLFEYFSETQRNKGNFPGRFSGRQFSNSRSEMNVSTLELGDSALYLCASSPGSGQGSEKLFFGSGTQLSVL.

The chain carries TRBV5-5 and TRBJ2-7, with D possibly TRBD1 on 6 matching bases. The CDR3 runs 14 residues. Deletions cut 3 bases from V and 3 bases from J, with 13 bases between. Germline CDR1 reads SGHKS; CDR2 reads YYEKEE (reference sequence). The CDR3 loop reads CASSSEGVFYEQYF. The CDR3 DNA sequence: TGTGCCAGCAGCTCCGAGGGGGTCTTCTACGAGCAGTACTTC. Full variable domain (remainder filled in from reference TRBV5-5 and TRBJ2-7): DAGVTQSPTHLIKTRGQQVTLRCSPISGHKSVSWYQQVLGQGPQFIFQYYEKEERGRGNFPDRFSARQFPNYSSELNVNALLLGDSALYLCASSSEGVFYEQYFGPGTRLTVT.